The clone carrying this T cell receptor beta chain was detected a few times. The data derive from a study of tumor-infiltrating lymphocytes in oesophageal squamous cell carcinoma. TCRdb reprocessed the PCR reads via MiXCR and lists one record per CDR3 protein. This table has over 14,000 distinct CDR3 sequences, roughly 47% appearing once. Germline CDR1 reads LNHDA; CDR2 reads SQIVND (reference sequence). Losses at the gene ends were 3 bases for V and 4 bases for J; bases not matched to a gene: 8. The CDR3 contains 16 residues. The receptor comes from a male donor with esophageal squamous cell carcinoma. This chain uses TRBV19 with TRBJ1-5, with 8 bases fitting TRBD1. Sequenced input: blood. The CDR3 nucleotides are TGTGCCAGTAGTATCCCTGGACAGGGTCCGAATCAGCCCCAGCATTTT. Translation: CASSIPGQGPNQPQHF.